This T cell receptor beta chain was observed in a study of technical replicates of blood from several donors. V lost 3 bases to trimming and J lost 0 bases; unmatched junction nucleotides: 2. The length of the CDR3 is 14 residues. CDR1 is SGHRS and CDR2 is YFSETQ in the germline V gene. TCRdb's table, derived via immunoSEQ multiplex PCR, lists solely in-frame clones and lacks some. Altogether around 13,000 clones are present, approximately 93% being singletons, with the ten largest covering roughly 6.9%. This clonotype was obtained from a human donor in good health. The chain couples TRBV5-1 to TRBJ2-7; 8 bases map to TRBD1. Sequencing input: PBMCs. The CDR3 region has the DNA TGCGCCAGCAGCTGGGGGACAGGCTCCTACGAGCAGTACTTC. Amino acids: CASSWGTGSYEQYF.